This TCR beta chain was recorded in a study of radiotherapy plus CTLA-4 blockade in lung cancer. Study outcomes and limitations: Early clonal dynamics of blood T cells, together with interferon-beta, were reported as the best response predictor.

The data were produced by immunoSEQ multiplex PCR, yet TCRdb's version contains in-frame clones alone and is incomplete. The sample has tens of thousands of clones, more than 60% seen once. Trimming at V came to 4 bases and at J to 10 bases, leaving 11 bases not matched to a gene. The V gene's germline CDR1 is MRHNA and CDR2 SNTAGT. The CDR3 covers 14 residues. The table lists this clone with a few counts. Its antigen is currently unknown. The sequence was collected from a human donor with non-small cell lung cancer who had a partial response to radiotherapy plus ipilimumab. The J gene is TRBJ2-3, the V gene TRBV6-4; 7 bases align to TRBD2. Specimen: peripheral blood, collected from a patient treated with radiotherapy plus ipilimumab. The CDR3 nucleotides read TGTGCCAGCAGTGCCGGAGCGGGGCCTTCTGCGCAGTATTTT. This gives the protein CASSAGAGPSAQYF.